This record looks at one TCR beta chain sequence and its context. Its cognate antigen is unknown. This sample is part of a study of CD8+ T cells in alopecia areata. Background on the study: Affected scalp percentage determined the severity score of treated patients.

The V segment lost 0 bases and the J segment 5 bases; nucleotides outside the gene matches: 5. Germline V gene data show CDR1 as MGHRA and CDR2 as YSYEKL. This CDR3 comprises 15 residues. The treatment is: oral pan-JAK inhibitor, 5-10 mg twice daily. Whole-study results and caveats: Affected lesional scalp, above all in alopecia totalis/universalis, was more clonal than normal scalp.

Sequencing relied on a cDNA template that was reverse transcribed from extracted RNA. Data came from immunoSEQ multiplex PCR; TCRdb stores just in-frame clones and leaves some out. The sample lists approximately 150,000 clones, approximately 86% occurring once. Material: CD8+ T cells sorted from blood, obtained at week 4, from a patient treated with tofacitinib. This sequence joins TRBV4-1 and TRBJ2-7, with 9 positions matching TRBD2. This receptor was taken from a human donor with alopecia areata. CDR3 nucleotides: TGCGCCAGCAGCCAAGATGTTAGCGGGAGTAACGAGCAGTACTTC. Translation: CASSQDVSGSNEQYF.